This T cell receptor (beta chain) was obtained from a study of blood T cell repertoires in COVID-19. Study-level background: There were acute and convalescent COVID-19 samples, and they came from the United States, Italy and Spain. T cells, B-cell-depleted T cells, or PBMCs provided the cDNA or gDNA that served as material.

Authors' methods: Amplified reference gene primers provided the basis for estimating nucleated cell counts. Clones were read by immunoSEQ multiplex PCR, and TCRdb kept only the in-frame ones, dropping some. That table supplies the V and J calls and clone size; D and trimming were determined from the DNA. The table has 170,000 or so clones, 84% seen once. This receptor was obtained from a man between 18 and 35 years old with active or convalescent COVID-19. The sample was peripheral blood.

CDR3 in amino acids: CASSLDYNGELFF. In DNA form, the CDR3 reads TGCGCCAGCAGCTTGGACTATAACGGGGAGCTGTTTTTT. The chain combines TRBV5-1 with TRBJ2-2; unclear D gene. Per germline, CDR1 SGHRS and CDR2 YFSETQ. CDR3 length equals 13 residues. V lost 0 bases, J lost 7 bases, and 7 bases lay in between.